This T cell receptor (beta chain) was documented in a study of blood T cell repertoires in COVID-19 (dated by TCRdb to the early 2020s). About the full investigation: Samples from collaborators originated in the United States, Italy and Spain and spanned both the acute and convalescent phases of COVID-19. The prospective study material was composed of cDNA or gDNA derived from T cells, B-cell-depleted T cells, or PBMCs. The dataset comprised deeply sampled blood TCRbeta repertoires from subjects exposed to, actively infected with, or recovered from COVID-19. The repertoires were released in a freely available public database intended as a resource for research on the immune response to SARS-CoV-2. Samples were obtained from the ongoing ImmuneRACE study (first 160 participants) and from some 1,300 subjects provided by 6 global collaborators. Nearly every sample came with metadata listing a de-identified subject ID, COVID-19 status, age in years and sex. Where available, HLA class I and class II types were taken from metadata supplied by the sample provider and were not determined by assay-based typing. Broader findings and caveats from the paper: The quantity of clinical and demographic metadata differed by source and by participant and was supplied without curation.

At the junction V is shortened by 0 bases and J by 0 bases, with 15 bases in between. Including the terminal cysteine and phenylalanine, the CDR3 comprises 18 residues. Of all the DNA, just the CDR3 is kept, 54 bases in frame from base 1. The germline V gene (reference sequence) specifies LNHNV as CDR1 and YYDKDF as CDR2. In the case of this clone: The antigen it binds to is not known. Base quality data are lacking; no much larger clone is found one base away.

TCRbeta CDR3 regions were amplified from genomic DNA by means of the immunoSEQ Assay, a bias-controlled multiplex PCR. Per the source publication's procedure: The number of nucleated cells in each sample was estimated from the amplification of reference gene primers within the assay. To quantify the absolute abundance of each unique TCRbeta CDR3 rearrangement, sequence reads were collapsed and filtered. For each sample, productive Simpson clonality was calculated as the square root of Simpson's diversity index over productive rearrangements. Entries here come from immuneACCESS through TCRdb and include only in-frame sequences with V and J called. Some clones fail to appear in such tables; in the studies checked, an unresolved V gene covers under half of the shortfall, and the cause of the remainder is unknown. V, J and clone size are those of that table, while D and trimming were read from the DNA. This sample comprises 200,000 to 300,000 clones, 75% to 85% of them detected only once. The ten largest make up roughly 5.5% of the sample.

Each collaborating institution followed its own protocols to collect whole blood in K2EDTA tubes. For TCRbeta analysis, collaborator samples were shipped as frozen whole blood, as isolated PBMCs, or as DNA extracted from either sample type. This chain is built from TRBV15 and TRBJ1-3, with the D gene uncertain. The specimen sequenced was peripheral blood. This receptor was identified in a human donor in a cohort sampled during active COVID-19. The CDR3 amino acid sequence is: CATSRDNAGPLSGNTIYF. The bases read TGTGCCACCAGCAGAGATAATGCAGGCCCTCTCTCTGGAAACACCATATATTTT. Supplemented by the reference TRBV15 and TRBJ1-3 proteins around the CDR3, the complete variable domain is DAMVIQNPRYQVTQFGKPVTLSCSQTLNHNVMYWYQQKSSQAPKLLFHYYDKDFNNEADTPDNFQSRRPNTSFCFLDIRSPGLGDTAMYLCATSRDNAGPLSGNTIYFGEGSWLTVV.